This TCR beta chain was sequenced in a study of T cells in localized non-small cell lung cancer. Study-wide results and limits: Density of T cells in blood, when higher, went with longer overall survival. Among the top 100 tumor clones, a median roughly 57 appeared in adjacent lung. Uninvolved nearby lung showed the greatest T cell clonality, exceeding that found in tumor. It remains possible that heterogeneity exists, since only one tumor region was sequenced.

Libraries were prepared by immunoSEQ multiplex PCR; TCRdb keeps only in-frame clonotypes and omits some of them. The sample has 55,000 to 65,000 clones; approximately 91% are singletons. On this clone: As yet, its antigen is unknown.

Germline V gene lookup returns CDR1 MGHRA and CDR2 YSYEKL. The CDR3 totals 15 residues. V was shortened by 0 bases and J by 0 bases, with 9 bases between the two germline ends. This specimen was peripheral blood, taken before any cancer treatment. The chain combines TRBV4-1 with TRBJ2-7; D perhaps matches TRBD1 (6 bases). The clonotype was recovered from a man aged 40-75 years with stage I lung adenocarcinoma. In nucleotides, the CDR3 is TGCGCCAGCAGCCAAGAGGGACAACGCTCCTACGAGCAGTACTTC. It encodes CASSQEGQRSYEQYF.